This TCR beta chain was obtained from a study of beta chain features in type 1 diabetes. Study results and limitations: Sampled from patients, naive, central memory and Treg TCRB repertoires appeared more similar than those sampled from healthy donors. All four CD4+ subsets from Type 1 diabetes patients carried moderately but significantly shorter TCRB CDR3s.

On this clone itself: Its antigen is unknown.

TCRB transcripts that were expressed got sequenced, as all of the isolated RNA had been reverse transcribed. Sequenced by immunoSEQ multiplex PCR; TCRdb stores in-frame clones only, minus some. The table has a few hundred thousand clones, around 9.6% seen once; the top ten hold 0.45% to 0.65%. CDR1 and CDR2 (germline): SGDLS, YYNGEE. The CDR3 is made up of 14 amino acids. Sequencing used central memory CD4+ T cells from blood. V usage is TRBV9 and J usage is TRBJ2-7; D remains ambiguous. The assigned J gene may be wrong: the sequence end matches TRBJ2-5 better. The origin of this receptor is a young man with type 1 diabetes. CDR3 amino acids: CASSVRGDQETQYF. DNA for the CDR3: TGTGCCAGCAGCGTTCGTGGGGACCAAGAGACCCAGTACTTC.